The 9 T cell receptor beta chains reported below all come from one sample, sequenced in a study of T-cell memory formation after mild COVID-19. TCRdb called the 5' RACE reads again in MiXCR, with one record for every CDR3 protein. The sample consists of some 600,000 distinct CDR3 sequences, approximately 15% of them appearing once. The material sequenced was PBMCs or a T cell subset sorted from them (not recorded which). The receptors here all came from an adult woman who had mild COVID-19 (a few samples of this study predate the infection). Cell type and time point are not known.

The CDR3 DNA reads as TGTGCCAGCAGTGATAGGACAGGGAGGAATAATTCACCCCTCCACTTT. Translation gives CASSDRTGRNNSPLHF. The chain has TRBV25-1 and TRBJ1-6; 8 bases agree with TRBD1. V trimming: 3 bases; J trimming: 5 bases; junction bases outside the gene matches: 6. Germline CDR1 reads MGHDK; CDR2 reads SYGVNS. The length of the CDR3 is 16 residues. Full variable domain (remainder filled in from reference TRBV25-1 and TRBJ1-6): EADIYQTPRYLVIGTGKKITLECSQTMGHDKMYWYQQDPGMELHLIHYSYGVNSTEKGDLSSESTVSRIRTEHFPLTLESARPSHTSQYLCASSDRTGRNNSPLHFGNGTRLTVT.

This clonotype showed up just a few times. V and J are TRBV5-1 and TRBJ1-4; no reliable D call. The germline V gene encodes CDR1 SGHRS and CDR2 YFSETQ. With 3 bases removed from V and 3 bases from J, the gap between germline ends came to 9 bases. CDR3 length: 14 amino acids. CDR3 protein: CASSSWGPNEKLFF. The CDR3 DNA is TGCGCCAGCAGCTCGTGGGGTCCTAATGAAAAACTGTTTTTT.

The chain has TRBV29-1 and TRBJ1-1, with D unclear. From germline, CDR1 is SQVTM and CDR2 ANQGSEA. With 4 bases removed from V and 4 bases from J, the gap between germline ends came to 4 bases. The CDR3 sequence is 10 residues long. The CDR3 coding sequence is TGCAGCGTTGTGGCCACTGAAGCTTTCTTT. Translation: CSVVATEAFF.

This clonotype was counted a few times. The chain uses TRBV29-1 and TRBJ2-7; D is possibly TRBD2 (6 bases). CDR1 and CDR2 (germline): SQVTM, ANQGSEA. The CDR3 is 13 residues long. V was shortened by 6 bases and J by 4 bases, with 16 bases between the two germline ends. CDR3 DNA sequence: TGCAGCGTCCTCAGAGCGGGCGCTTACGAGCAGTACTTC. It translates to CSVLRAGAYEQYF.

The rearrangement joins TRBV24-1 to TRBJ1-2; no clear D. V was pared by 2 bases and J by 7 bases, with 13 bases between. Germline CDR1 KGHDR, CDR2 SFDVKD. The CDR3 covers 14 residues. In DNA, the CDR3 is TGTGCCACCAGTGATTCAGTTCCCCACGCTGGCTACACCTTC. It is translated as CATSDSVPHAGYTF.

V gene TRBV7-6 combines with J gene TRBJ1-6; TRBD1 matches at 10 bases. The CDR3 loop spans 16 amino acids. CDR1 and CDR2 (germline): SGHVS, FNYEAQ. With V trimmed by 5 bases and J by 6 bases, 7 bases remained unmatched. CDR3 bases: TGTGCCAGCAGCGCCTCGACAGGGGGCGGTAATTCACCCCTCCACTTT. Translation: CASSASTGGGNSPLHF.

The chain couples TRBV20-1 to TRBJ2-3; TRBD2 agrees at 8 bases. This CDR3 is built from 15 residues. The germline V gene has CDR1 DFQATT and CDR2 SNEGSKA (reference sequence). V shed 4 bases and J 0 bases; nucleotides not matched to a gene: 6. The CDR3 DNA reads as TGCAGTGCTACCCGTAGCGGGACTAGCACAGATACGCAGTATTTT. It yields the protein CSATRSGTSTDTQYF.

The chain joins TRBV5-1 to TRBJ2-1; 9 bases align to TRBD2. From germline, CDR1 is SGHRS and CDR2 YFSETQ. V lost 2 bases, J lost 6 bases, and 6 bases stayed unmatched. The CDR3 is made up of 15 amino acids. CDR3 DNA sequence: TGCGCCAGCAGCTTTAGCGGGGGCCCGGGCAATGAGCAGTTCTTC. It yields the protein CASSFSGGPGNEQFF.

This rearrangement joins TRBV7-6 to TRBJ1-1; 8 bases are shared with TRBD1. Germline V gives CDR1 SGHVS, CDR2 FNYEAQ. The CDR3 is 18 amino acids. Germline trimming cut 2 bases from V and 1 base from J; bases unmatched to any gene: 12. The CDR3 reads CASSLSAAGTGGNTEAFF. The CDR3 nucleotides read TGTGCCAGCAGCTTAAGCGCGGCCGGGACAGGAGGGAACACTGAAGCTTTCTTT.